The rows below give T cell receptor beta chains drawn from one sample of a study of T cells after yellow fever vaccination. TCRdb recomputed calls from the 5' RACE reads with MiXCR, one row per CDR3 protein. The sample shows about 120,000 distinct CDR3 sequences, 8% to 9.5% of them seen only once. The specimen comprised CD8+ T cells sorted from PBMCs, sampled 45 days after the yellow fever booster vaccination. The source is a man younger than 45 who received the YFV17D yellow fever vaccine. Both conserved end residues are part of each CDR3. A D gene is named only where the DNA matches it firmly. Clone sizes are given selectively: once, few, many, or a class where the clone is expanded.

TGTGCCAGCAGTTTTTTTTCACAGGCTAACACTGAAGCTTTCTTT CASSFFSQANTEAFF TRBV12-3/TRBV12-4 many TRBJ1-1 -
TGTGCCAGCTCACGTCCAAGCCAAAACATTCAGTACTTC CASSRPSQNIQYF TRBV18 - TRBJ2-4 -
TGCAGTGCAAATCGGGGGGGCGAGGACACCGGGGAGCTGTTTTTT CSANRGGEDTGELFF TRBV20-1 - TRBJ2-2 TRBD2
TGTGCCAGCAGCTACCCGGGAGATACGCAGTATTTT CASSYPGDTQYF TRBV28 many TRBJ2-3 -
TGTGCCAGCAGCTTGGGACAGGGTCTCGTCTATGAGCAGTTCTTC CASSLGQGLVYEQFF TRBV5-5 many TRBJ2-1 TRBD1
TGTGCCACCAGCGGCGGGCTAGCAAACACCGGGGAGCTGTTTTTT CATSGGLANTGELFF TRBV24-1 few TRBJ2-2 -
TGTGCCAGCAGCTTATCTTGGGCCGGTACCCTCTACAATGAGCAGTTCTTC CASSLSWAGTLYNEQFF TRBV7-6 many TRBJ2-1 -
TGCAGTGCGCCCCCTAGCGGGCCTTACAATGAGCAGTTCTTC CSAPPSGPYNEQFF TRBV20-1 many TRBJ2-1 TRBD2
TGCAGCGTGAACAGGGGGGCCACCGGGGAGCTGTTTTTT CSVNRGATGELFF TRBV29-1 few TRBJ2-2 TRBD1
TGTGCCAGCAGTTTATGGGGAACGAACACTGAAGCTTTCTTT CASSLWGTNTEAFF TRBV12-3/TRBV12-4 few TRBJ1-1 -
TGTGCCAGCAGCTTAATGGGGGCGCTCTTCTACGAGCAGTACTTC CASSLMGALFYEQYF TRBV11-2 few TRBJ2-7 -
TGCAGTGCTAGAGTAAGTCAGCCCCAGCATTTT CSARVSQPQHF TRBV20-1 many TRBJ1-5 -
TGCGCCAGCAGTCCTGGGGGCTGGGGGAATGAGCAGTTCTTC CASSPGGWGNEQFF TRBV4-3 many TRBJ2-1 -
TGCAGCGACCGACCCTTTGGAGAATCATTTGAGCAGTTCTTC CSDRPFGESFEQFF TRBV29-1 many TRBJ2-1 -
TGTGCCAGCAGTTTTGAGACAGAGAACACCGGGGAGCTGTTTTTT CASSFETENTGELFF TRBV28 many TRBJ2-2 -
TGTGCCAGCAGACGGACTAGTTCCCATGAGCAGTTCTTC CASRRTSSHEQFF TRBV12-3/TRBV12-4 few TRBJ2-1 TRBD2
TGTGCCAGCAGTTACTCCCCCGTGTTC CASSYSPVF TRBV6-5 many TRBJ2-7 -
TGCAGCGTCCCCGGGACTAACTATGGCTACACCTTC CSVPGTNYGYTF TRBV29-1 many TRBJ1-2 -
TGTGCCAGCTCACCACCGGCGGGGTACTCCTACAATGAGCAGTTCTTC CASSPPAGYSYNEQFF TRBV18 few TRBJ2-1 -
TGCAGTGCCAGAGGGGACAACGGAAACACCATATATTTT CSARGDNGNTIYF TRBV20-1 many TRBJ1-3 -
TGTGCCAGCAGCCACGGGGACAGGGCCAATGAGCAGTTCTTC CASSHGDRANEQFF TRBV5-5 many TRBJ2-1 TRBD1
TGCGCCAGCAGCTTGGAAGGGACCTCATACAATGAGCAGTTCTTC CASSLEGTSYNEQFF TRBV5-1 many TRBJ2-1 -
TGTGCCAGCAGCTTATTAGAGGGGTACCAAGAGACCCAGTACTTC CASSLLEGYQETQYF TRBV11-2 many TRBJ2-5 -
TGTGCCAGCATCGGGGGGCGTAGCGGCGGGGAGCTGTTTTTT CASIGGRSGGELFF TRBV7-8 many TRBJ2-2 -
TGTGCCAGGGGCCCCAGGGCCTACCTATACGAGCAGTACTTC CARGPRAYLYEQYF TRBV5-5 - TRBJ2-7 -